This TCR beta chain is drawn from a study of blood T cell repertoires in COVID-19. J was trimmed by 2 bases and V by 4 bases; bases with no gene match: 5. This CDR3 has 16 amino acids. Looked up from germline, CDR1 is SGHVS and CDR2 is FNYEAQ. TCRdb's copy holds only in-frame clones and misses some; the assay was immunoSEQ multiplex PCR. This table holds fewer than 400,000 clones, around 90% found once. Symptom resolution, clearance, or two negative PCRs marked the recovered donors of Cohort 3. The sample was PBMCs or T cells enriched from blood (not recorded which). V is TRBV7-6 and J is TRBJ2-2; 9 bases are a match to TRBD2. This clonotype was sampled from a man between 60 and 70 years old who had recovered from COVID-19. CDR3 amino acids: CASSSLAGHNTGELFF. The CDR3 DNA is TGTGCCAGCAGCTCCCTAGCGGGGCACAACACCGGGGAGCTGTTTTTT. Full variable domain (remainder filled in from reference TRBV7-6 and TRBJ2-2): GAGVSQSPRYKVTKRGQDVALRCDPISGHVSLYWYRQALGQGPEFLTYFNYEAQQDKSGLPNDRFSAERPEGSISTLTIQRTEQRDSAMYRCASSSLAGHNTGELFFGEGSRLTVL.